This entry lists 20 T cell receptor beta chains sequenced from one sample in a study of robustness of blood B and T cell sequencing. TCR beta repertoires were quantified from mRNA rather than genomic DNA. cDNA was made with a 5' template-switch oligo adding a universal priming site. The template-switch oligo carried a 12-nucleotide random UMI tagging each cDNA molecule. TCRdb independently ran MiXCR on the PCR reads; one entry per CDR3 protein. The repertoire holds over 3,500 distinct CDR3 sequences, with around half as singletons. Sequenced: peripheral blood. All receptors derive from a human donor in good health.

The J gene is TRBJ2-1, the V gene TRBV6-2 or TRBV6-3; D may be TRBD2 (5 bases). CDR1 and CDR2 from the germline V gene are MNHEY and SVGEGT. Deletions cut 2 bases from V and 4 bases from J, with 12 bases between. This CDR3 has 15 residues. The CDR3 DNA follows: TGTGCCAGCAGTTACGTGTTGTCGGGGTACAATGAGCAGTTCTTC. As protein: CASSYVLSGYNEQFF.

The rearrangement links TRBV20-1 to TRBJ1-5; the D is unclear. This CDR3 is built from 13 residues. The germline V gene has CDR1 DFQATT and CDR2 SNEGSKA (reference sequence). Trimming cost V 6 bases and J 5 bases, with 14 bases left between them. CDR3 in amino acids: CSASDSSYQPQHF. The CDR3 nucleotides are TGCAGTGCAAGTGATTCCTCTTATCAGCCCCAGCATTTT.

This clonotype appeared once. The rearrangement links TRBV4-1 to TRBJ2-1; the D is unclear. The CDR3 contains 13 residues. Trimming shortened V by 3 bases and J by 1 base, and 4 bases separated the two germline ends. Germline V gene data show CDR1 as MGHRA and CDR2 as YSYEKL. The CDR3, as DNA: TGCGCCAGCAGCCACCCATCCTACAATGAGCAGTTCTTC. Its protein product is CASSHPSYNEQFF.

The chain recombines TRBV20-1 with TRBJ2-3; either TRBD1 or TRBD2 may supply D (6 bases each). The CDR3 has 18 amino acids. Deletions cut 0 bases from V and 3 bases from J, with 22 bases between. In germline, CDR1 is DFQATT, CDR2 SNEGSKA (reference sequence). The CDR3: CSARDTGTGALRTDTQYF. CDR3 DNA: TGCAGTGCTAGAGATACAGGGACGGGGGCCCTGCGGACAGATACGCAGTATTTT.

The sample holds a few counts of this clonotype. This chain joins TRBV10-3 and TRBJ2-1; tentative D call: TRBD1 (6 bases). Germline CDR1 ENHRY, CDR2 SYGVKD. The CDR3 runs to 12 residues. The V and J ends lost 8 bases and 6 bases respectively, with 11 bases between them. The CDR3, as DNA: TGTGCCATCGCAGGGGCCCCCAATGAGCAGTTCTTC. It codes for CAIAGAPNEQFF.

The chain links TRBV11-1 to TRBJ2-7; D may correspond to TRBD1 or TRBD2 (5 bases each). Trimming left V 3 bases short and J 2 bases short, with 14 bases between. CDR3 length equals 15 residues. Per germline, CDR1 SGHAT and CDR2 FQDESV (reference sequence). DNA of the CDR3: TGTGCCAGCAGCTTCTCAAGAGGGGTAACCTACGAGCAGTACTTC. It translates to CASSFSRGVTYEQYF.

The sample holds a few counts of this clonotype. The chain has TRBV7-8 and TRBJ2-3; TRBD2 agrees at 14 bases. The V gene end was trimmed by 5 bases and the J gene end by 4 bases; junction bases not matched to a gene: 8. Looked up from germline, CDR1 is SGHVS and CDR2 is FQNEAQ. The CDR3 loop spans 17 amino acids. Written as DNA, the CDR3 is TGTGCCAGCAGCCCCCGACTAGCGGGGGGGCTCCCAGATACGCAGTATTTT. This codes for CASSPRLAGGLPDTQYF.

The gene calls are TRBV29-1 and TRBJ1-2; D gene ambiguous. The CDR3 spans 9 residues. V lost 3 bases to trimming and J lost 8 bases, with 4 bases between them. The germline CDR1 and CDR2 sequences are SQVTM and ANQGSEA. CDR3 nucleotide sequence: TGCAGCGTTGATGGAGGCTACACCTTC. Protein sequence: CSVDGGYTF.

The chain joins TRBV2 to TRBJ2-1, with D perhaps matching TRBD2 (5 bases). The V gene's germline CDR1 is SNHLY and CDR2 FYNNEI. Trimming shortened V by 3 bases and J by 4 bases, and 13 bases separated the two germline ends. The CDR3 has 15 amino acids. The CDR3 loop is CASSELLAAYNEQFF. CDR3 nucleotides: TGTGCCAGCAGTGAGCTCCTAGCCGCATACAATGAGCAGTTCTTC.

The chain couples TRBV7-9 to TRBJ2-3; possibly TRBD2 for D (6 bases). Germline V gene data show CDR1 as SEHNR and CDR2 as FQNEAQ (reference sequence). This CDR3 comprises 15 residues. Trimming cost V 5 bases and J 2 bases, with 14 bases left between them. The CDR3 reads CASSPREANTDTQYF. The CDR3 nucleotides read TGTGCCAGCAGCCCCAGGGAGGCCAACACAGATACGCAGTATTTT.

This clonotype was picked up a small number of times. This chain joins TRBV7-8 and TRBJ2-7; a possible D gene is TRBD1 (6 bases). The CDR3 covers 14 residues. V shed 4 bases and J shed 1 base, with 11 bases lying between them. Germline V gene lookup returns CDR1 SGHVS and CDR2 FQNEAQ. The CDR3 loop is CASSSPQGSYEQYF. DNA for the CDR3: TGTGCCAGCAGCTCTCCACAGGGATCCTACGAGCAGTACTTC.

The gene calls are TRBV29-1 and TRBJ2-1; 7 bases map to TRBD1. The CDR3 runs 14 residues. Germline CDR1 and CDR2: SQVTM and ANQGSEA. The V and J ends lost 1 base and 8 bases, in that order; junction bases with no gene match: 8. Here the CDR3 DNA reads TGCAGCGTTGAAGCCGAGGGACAGATCTATGAGCAGTTCTTC. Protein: CSVEAEGQIYEQFF.

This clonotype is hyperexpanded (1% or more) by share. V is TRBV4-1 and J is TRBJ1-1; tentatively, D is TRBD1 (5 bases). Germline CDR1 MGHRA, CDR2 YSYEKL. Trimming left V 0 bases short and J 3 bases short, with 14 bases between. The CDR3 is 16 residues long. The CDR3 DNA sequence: TGCGCCAGCAGCCAAGATCTGGGGGGGAGGGACACTGAAGCTTTCTTT. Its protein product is CASSQDLGGRDTEAFF.

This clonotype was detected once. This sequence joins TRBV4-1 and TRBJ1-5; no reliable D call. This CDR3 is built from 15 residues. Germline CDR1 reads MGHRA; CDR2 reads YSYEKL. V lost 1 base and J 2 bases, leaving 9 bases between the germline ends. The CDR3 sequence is CASSQGVLGNQPQHF. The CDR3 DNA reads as TGCGCCAGCAGCCAAGGGGTGTTGGGCAATCAGCCCCAGCATTTT.

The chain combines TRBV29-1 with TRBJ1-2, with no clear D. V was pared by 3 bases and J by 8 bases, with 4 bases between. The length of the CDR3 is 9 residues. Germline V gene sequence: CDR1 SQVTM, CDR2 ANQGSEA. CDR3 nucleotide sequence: TGCAGCGTTGAGGAAGGCTACACCTTC. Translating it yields CSVEEGYTF.

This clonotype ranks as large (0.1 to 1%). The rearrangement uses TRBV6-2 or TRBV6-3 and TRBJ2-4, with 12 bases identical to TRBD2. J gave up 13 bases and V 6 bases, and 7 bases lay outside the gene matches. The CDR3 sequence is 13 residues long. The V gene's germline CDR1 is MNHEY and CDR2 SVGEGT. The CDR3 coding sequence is TGTGCCAGCAGGCCTCTAGCGGGGGGGCCACAGTACTTC. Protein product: CASRPLAGGPQYF.

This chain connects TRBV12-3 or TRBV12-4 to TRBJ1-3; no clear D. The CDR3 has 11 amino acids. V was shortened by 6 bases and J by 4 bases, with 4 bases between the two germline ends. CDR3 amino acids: CASSLGNTIYF. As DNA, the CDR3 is TGTGCCAGCAGCCTCGGAAACACCATATATTTT.

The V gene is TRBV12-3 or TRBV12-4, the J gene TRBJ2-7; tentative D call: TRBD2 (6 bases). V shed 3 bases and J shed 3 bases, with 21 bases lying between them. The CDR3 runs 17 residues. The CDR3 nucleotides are TGTGCCAGCAGTTTGCGTTCCGGGCGGGGAGAAGGCTACGAGCAGTACTTC. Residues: CASSLRSGRGEGYEQYF.

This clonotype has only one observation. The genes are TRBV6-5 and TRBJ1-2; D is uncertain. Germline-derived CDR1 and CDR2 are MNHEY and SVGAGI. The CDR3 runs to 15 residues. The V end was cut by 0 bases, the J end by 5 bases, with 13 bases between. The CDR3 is CASSYSGRGTYGYTF. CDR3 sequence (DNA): TGTGCCAGCAGTTACTCGGGCCGGGGAACATATGGCTACACCTTC.

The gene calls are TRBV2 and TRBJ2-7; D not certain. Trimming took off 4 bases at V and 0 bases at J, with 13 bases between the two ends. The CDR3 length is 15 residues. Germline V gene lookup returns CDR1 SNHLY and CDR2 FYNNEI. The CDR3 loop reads CASSVPVPSSYEQYF. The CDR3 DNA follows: TGTGCCAGCAGTGTCCCTGTGCCCAGCTCCTACGAGCAGTACTTC.